This TCR beta chain originates from a study of beta chain features in type 1 diabetes (dated by TCRdb to the late 2010s). For the study in its entirety: Mean age, gender distribution, total cell number and subset yield were not different between patients and healthy donors. A total of about 110 million sorted cells were examined across all samples, and the number of cells per subset was strongly correlated with RNA yield. The study compared the TCRB repertoires of sorted circulating CD4+ T cell subsets in recently diagnosed type 1 diabetes patients with those in matched healthy donors. Whereas all 30 or so donors provided naive and central memory subsets, regulatory and stem cell-like memory subsets were isolated from just 8 patients and roughly 8 healthy donors. Overall study outcomes, separate from this receptor: At VDJ recombination sites, patients with type 1 diabetes made fewer insertions and deleted more nucleotides, a pattern implying thymic rearrangement abnormalities. The naive, central memory and regulatory TCRB repertoires appeared to resemble one another more closely among patients than among healthy donors. Sequencing cDNA rather than genomic DNA could over-represent highly expressing activated cells, although activation and CD3 levels did not differ between groups. A moderate but significant shortening of TCRB CDR3 length was observed in type 1 diabetes patients in all four CD4+ subsets. PCR might favor shorter templates, but patient and control samples were amplified and corrected together, so any skew would affect both groups equally. Because small numbers of individuals were included in the HLA sub-analyses, any influence of HLA type on TCRB rearrangement was left unresolved.

The High Capacity cDNA Reverse Transcription Kit was used to reverse transcribe all of the isolated RNA, meaning that expressed TCRB transcripts were what got sequenced. Deep immunoSEQ sequencing was applied to naive, central memory and regulatory T cell samples, giving an average of roughly 3.5 million total reads per sample. After sorted cells were lysed in RLT buffer, RNA was extracted with DNase-treated RNeasy Micro or Mini kits, with the choice depending on cell number. To prevent cross-contamination, each cell subset was processed individually, whereas patient and healthy donor samples were processed jointly. TCRB sequences were amplified from cDNA with the immunoSEQ multiplex PCR, producing 87-bp fragments spanning the CDR3 region. Sequencing of the amplicons was performed on the Illumina HiSeq platform. As for the original processing: PCR bias was corrected computationally using synthetic template baselines, and reads within Hamming distance 2 were collapsed, with unmergeable singletons discarded. Reads were aligned against IMGT so that V, D and J genes, CDR3 length and insertions or deletions at six rearrangement sites could be assigned. Within each subset, clonotype counts were normalized to sorted cell number, and only after that were true diversity and Gini coefficients computed with the tcR R package. Repertoire sharing was quantified using the overlap coefficient calculated on TCRB nucleotide sequences. The table was pulled from immuneACCESS by TCRdb, which kept in-frame rearrangements only. Such tables lose some clones; where checked, under half of the loss comes from unresolved V genes, and the rest has no known cause. V and J calls and clone size are those listed in that table; D and trimming were worked out from the DNA. Within this sample are 300,000 to 350,000 clones, with roughly a tenth of them counted one time only. In total, the top ten clones hold 0.9% to 1.1% of the sample.

This clone was picked up a small number of times. Its binding antigen is unknown. No clone much larger than this one lies a single base away; base qualities are absent. Each donor gave one peripheral blood draw, roughly 110 mL on average, collected into heparinised tubes. Naive, central memory, regulatory and stem cell-like memory CD4+ T cells were sorted on a BD FACSAria II using a panel including CD45RO, CCR7, CD25, CD127, CD95 and CD27. Purity was above 95% for every sorted population. PBMCs were isolated right away by Lymphoprep density gradient centrifugation and were stained directly, without culture. So that batch effects would be minimized, each experiment stained and sorted samples in pairs, pairing one healthy donor with one patient. As encoded in the germline V gene (reference sequence), CDR1 is SEHNR while CDR2 is FQNEAQ. V lost 2 bases and J lost 9 bases; the stretch between them is 11 bases long. The CDR3 runs 13 residues from the cysteine to the phenylalanine. The sequence is cut down to CDR3 DNA, 39 bases in frame from base 1.

Specimen: central memory CD4+ T cells from blood. The sequence links TRBV7-9 to TRBJ1-3; the D gene cannot be resolved reliably. This clonotype was obtained from a man aged 25-45 years with type 1 diabetes. The DNA sequence is as follows: TGTGCCAGCAGCTTAAGAGGGTTTAGCACCATATATTTT. Its translation reads: CASSLRGFSTIYF.